The present T cell receptor beta chain was sequenced within a study of shared clonotypes between healthy human individuals. The donors were adults (healthy and HIV-negative) with no recent acute infections or vaccinations. For every subset, genomic DNA was evenly distributed across several immunoSEQ plates. The authors sequenced unsorted PBMC DNA on ten immunoSEQ deep assay plates. The assay was immunoSEQ multiplex PCR, and TCRdb's table has in-frame clones only and misses some. The data hold a few hundred thousand clones, with roughly 79% observed a single time. V was shortened by 1 base and J by 3 bases, with 7 bases between the two germline ends. CDR1 and CDR2 (germline): SGHRS, YFSETQ. There are 14 residues in the CDR3. This clone was observed a single time. The same CDR3 can be traced to other DNA sequences in this sample.

V usage is TRBV5-1 and J usage is TRBJ1-4; D call uncertain. Sequencing was done on a sample of PBMCs. This clonotype originated in a woman in her forties in good health. Some clones in this sample may be carry-over from other donors' samples. Here the CDR3 DNA reads TGCGCCAGCAGCTTGCTTGGGGCTAATGAAAAACTGTTTTTT. Protein sequence: CASSLLGANEKLFF.